Shown below are 26 T cell receptor beta chains from a single sample sequenced in a study of shared clonotypes between healthy human individuals. The repertoire was sequenced with immunoSEQ multiplex PCR; TCRdb's copy has only in-frame clones and lacks some. Among approximately 1,000,000 clones listed, around three quarters were seen once. The sample comprised memory CD4+ T cells from PBMCs. This sample's subset: CD45RA-negative fraction. The source is a man aged 18 to 29 in good health. Some clones in this sample may be carry-over from other donors' samples.

The genes are TRBV2 and TRBJ2-2, with D tentatively TRBD1 (6 bases). V was trimmed by 4 bases and J by 2 bases, leaving 8 bases between them. This CDR3 is 14 amino acids long. In germline, CDR1 is SNHLY, CDR2 FYNNEI. CDR3 protein: CASSGQANTGELFF. CDR3 DNA: TGTGCCAGCAGTGGACAGGCAAACACCGGGGAGCTGTTTTTT.

The chain links TRBV15 to TRBJ2-7; D is undetermined. Trimming cost V 0 bases and J 4 bases, with 13 bases left between them. CDR3 size: 15 residues. The germline gives CDR1 LNHNV, CDR2 YYDKDF (reference sequence). This chain's CDR3 is CATSRDSYATYEQYF. The CDR3 DNA is TGTGCCACCAGCAGAGATAGCTATGCTACTTACGAGCAGTACTTC.

The chain recombines TRBV5-6 with TRBJ2-7, with D perhaps matching TRBD1 (7 bases). V shed 4 bases and J shed 2 bases, with 16 bases lying between them. This CDR3 spans 15 amino acids. Germline V gene lookup returns CDR1 SGHDT and CDR2 YYEEEE. DNA for the CDR3: TGTGCCAGCAGCGTACTCCAGGGGGGCCCCTACGAGCAGTACTTC. This translates into CASSVLQGGPYEQYF.

The sample holds a few counts of this clone. The rearrangement joins TRBV30 to TRBJ1-5; D call uncertain. Between the trimmed V and J ends, which lost 1 base and 7 bases, there was a span of 14 bases. Germline-derived CDR1 and CDR2 are GTSNPN and SVGIG (reference sequence). CDR3 size: 14 residues. Here the CDR3 reads CAWSGVLREQPQHF. The CDR3 region has the DNA TGTGCCTGGAGTGGGGTACTAAGGGAGCAGCCCCAGCATTTT.

About this clone itself: One end of the junction varies from germline; a read error may be responsible. This same CDR3 is encoded by further DNA sequences in the sample. The CDR3 DNA follows: TGTGCCAGCAGCCTAGCTAGCCAGCCCCAGCATTTT. Protein sequence: CASSLASQPQHF. V gene TRBV7-9 combines with J gene TRBJ1-5; unclear D gene. Germline assignment: CDR1 SEHNR and CDR2 FQNEAQ (reference sequence). CDR3 length: 12 residues.

The table lists this clone with a few counts. V gene TRBV11-3 combines with J gene TRBJ2-7; 12 positions agree with TRBD1. CDR3 length equals 16 residues. The germline V gene has CDR1 SGHNT and CDR2 YENEEA. With 5 bases clipped from V and 5 bases from J, the junction kept 10 bases outside the gene matches. CDR3 region: CASSPGGQGAGHEQYF. In DNA form, the CDR3 reads TGTGCCAGCAGCCCGGGGGGACAGGGGGCCGGTCACGAGCAGTACTTC.

V gene TRBV11-2 combines with J gene TRBJ1-2; tentatively, D is TRBD1 (6 bases). V was pared by 5 bases and J by 6 bases, with 16 bases between. Germline values: CDR1 SGHAT, CDR2 FQNNGV. The CDR3 runs to 14 residues. The CDR3 loop reads CASSLLTGGDGYTF. CDR3 coding DNA: TGTGCCAGCAGCCTGCTGACGGGGGGCGATGGCTACACCTTC.

The chain uses TRBV28 and TRBJ1-4, with D uncertain. Trimming pared 5 bases from V and 0 bases from J, leaving 10 bases between. Germline V gene lookup returns CDR1 MDHEN and CDR2 SYDVKM. The CDR3 runs 15 residues. The CDR3 nucleotides read TGTGCCAGCAGTGCCTCCGGGACAACTAATGAAAAACTGTTTTTT. Protein product: CASSASGTTNEKLFF.

This chain links TRBV28 with TRBJ2-7; 9 positions match TRBD1. V shed 3 bases and J 3 bases; nucleotides not matched to a gene: 3. The CDR3 has 14 amino acids. The V gene's germline CDR1 is MDHEN and CDR2 SYDVKM. CDR3: CASSFGTGSYEQYF. CDR3 coding DNA: TGTGCCAGCAGTTTTGGGACAGGGAGCTACGAGCAGTACTTC.

Concerning this clone itself: Since a much larger clone is just one base distant, this may be a read error. Other DNA sequences in the same sample also yield this CDR3. This chain joins TRBV30 and TRBJ2-7; D remains ambiguous. Per germline, CDR1 GTSNPN and CDR2 SVGIG (reference sequence). Trimming cost V 5 bases and J 7 bases, with 15 bases left between them. The CDR3 is 12 residues long. The DNA of the CDR3 is TGTGCCTGGGGTCGACACCTCTATGAGCAGTACTTC. Amino acids: CAWGRHLYEQYF.

This clone has more than one count but fewer than ten. The rearrangement links TRBV18 to TRBJ2-1; the match to TRBD2 covers 11 bases. The germline V gene encodes CDR1 KGHSH and CDR2 LQKENI. V lost 5 bases, J lost 9 bases, and 6 bases stayed unmatched. There are 14 residues in the CDR3. The DNA of the CDR3 is TGTGCCAGCTCAGGGATAGGACTAGCGGGTGAGCAGTTCTTC. It encodes CASSGIGLAGEQFF.

J is TRBJ2-7 and V is TRBV5-6; D not certain. Germline values: CDR1 SGHDT, CDR2 YYEEEE. Trimming left V 0 bases short and J 3 bases short, with 10 bases between. The CDR3 is 14 residues long. In DNA, the CDR3 is TGTGCCAGCAGCTTGGGAAGAGCTTACTACGAGCAGTACTTC. Its protein product is CASSLGRAYYEQYF. The full variable domain, completed using reference TRBV5-6 and TRBJ2-7, is DAGVTQSPTHLIKTRGQQVTLRCSPKSGHDTVSWYQQALGQGPQFIFQYYEEEERQRGNFPDRFSGHQFPNYSSELNVNALLLGDSALYLCASSLGRAYYEQYFGPGTRLTVT.

The genes are TRBV27 and TRBJ2-2; the D is unclear. The germline V gene encodes CDR1 MNHEY and CDR2 SMNVEV (reference sequence). Trimming pared 6 bases from V and 6 bases from J, leaving 14 bases between. This CDR3 comprises 14 residues. The DNA for the CDR3 is TGTGCCAGCAGACTGCGTCCTCGCGCCGGGGAGCTGTTTTTT. This translates into CASRLRPRAGELFF.

The rearrangement uses TRBV4-1 and TRBJ2-7; TRBD1 matches at 7 bases. Germline V CDR1 and CDR2: MGHRA, YSYEKL. The CDR3 extends over 16 amino acids. Trimming at V came to 4 bases and at J to 2 bases, leaving 11 bases not matched to a gene. DNA for the CDR3: TGCGCCAGCAGCCCCATCCCGACAGGGTCCGCCTACGAGCAGTACTTC. This codes for CASSPIPTGSAYEQYF.

The V and J genes are TRBV7-9 and TRBJ2-7; D uncertain. Germline CDR1 SEHNR, CDR2 FQNEAQ (reference sequence). The V gene lost 1 base and the J gene lost 3 bases, with 10 bases spanning the gap. The CDR3 covers 14 residues. CDR3 residues: CASSLDMGFYEQYF. The CDR3 bases are TGTGCCAGCAGCTTAGATATGGGTTTCTACGAGCAGTACTTC.

The genes are TRBV9 and TRBJ1-3; weak D call: TRBD1 (5 bases). Trimming pared 3 bases from V and 0 bases from J, leaving 13 bases between. This CDR3 region has 16 residues. CDR1 is SGDLS, CDR2 YYNGEE, per germline. The CDR3 reads CASSATGTNSGNTIYF. CDR3 coding DNA: TGTGCCAGCAGCGCGACGGGGACTAACTCTGGAAACACCATATATTTT.

This chain joins TRBV7-3 and TRBJ2-3, with D uncertain. Deletions cut 2 bases from V and 2 bases from J, with 5 bases between. The CDR3 has 13 amino acids. Per the germline V gene, CDR1 is SGHTA and CDR2 is FQGTGA. CDR3 residues: CASSLFDTDTQYF. In DNA, the CDR3 is TGTGCCAGCAGCTTATTCGACACAGATACGCAGTATTTT.

This clone was recorded many times. V gene TRBV6-5 combines with J gene TRBJ2-7, with 8 bases identical to TRBD1. Trimming cost V 6 bases and J 2 bases; bases outside gene matches: 9. Germline CDR1 MNHEY, CDR2 SVGAGI. The CDR3 consists of 15 residues. CDR3 sequence reads: CASSRDRGATYEQYF. The CDR3 DNA reads TGTGCCAGCAGCCGCGACAGGGGCGCAACCTACGAGCAGTACTTC.

The chain couples TRBV18 to TRBJ2-1; 11 bases map to TRBD2. CDR1 is KGHSH, CDR2 LQKENI, per germline. Trimming at V came to 6 bases and at J to 2 bases, leaving 12 bases not matched to a gene. CDR3 length: 18 amino acids. The CDR3 region has the DNA TGTGCCAGCTCCCCCATAGCGGGAGGGGAGCAGGCCTACAATGAGCAGTTCTTC. It is translated as CASSPIAGGEQAYNEQFF.

V and J are TRBV5-6 and TRBJ2-3, with TRBD1 as a possible D gene (5 bases). This CDR3 has 18 residues. In germline, CDR1 is SGHDT, CDR2 YYEEEE. Trimming removed 3 bases at V and 3 bases at J, with 23 bases between. In nucleotides, the CDR3 is TGTGCCAGCAGCTGGGGTTTTGGTAGGGGTGAAGGTACAGATACGCAGTATTTT. It codes for CASSWGFGRGEGTDTQYF. The variable domain in full, completed from reference TRBV5-6 and TRBJ2-3, reads DAGVTQSPTHLIKTRGQQVTLRCSPKSGHDTVSWYQQALGQGPQFIFQYYEEEERQRGNFPDRFSGHQFPNYSSELNVNALLLGDSALYLCASSWGFGRGEGTDTQYFGPGTRLTVL.

The chain recombines TRBV5-4 with TRBJ2-5; no clear D. The CDR3 contains 13 residues. Trimming shortened V by 4 bases and J by 1 base, and 8 bases separated the two germline ends. The germline CDR1 and CDR2 sequences are SGHNT and YYREEE (reference sequence). The CDR3 sequence: CASSPDPQETQYF. CDR3 DNA: TGTGCCAGCAGCCCCGACCCCCAAGAGACCCAGTACTTC. The complete variable domain, with remaining parts taken from reference TRBV5-4 and TRBJ2-5, reads ETGVTQSPTHLIKTRGQQVTLRCSSQSGHNTVSWYQQALGQGPQFIFQYYREEENGRGNFPPRFSGLQFPNYSSELNVNALELDDSALYLCASSPDPQETQYFGPGTRLLVL.

V gene TRBV7-2 combines with J gene TRBJ2-1; 7 positions agree with TRBD2. This CDR3 comprises 15 residues. With 1 base clipped from V and 7 bases from J, the junction kept 7 bases outside the gene matches. The germline V gene encodes CDR1 SGHTA and CDR2 FQGNSA. The CDR3 bases are TGTGCCAGCAGCTTAGTGGCGGGAGTGGAGAATGAGCAGTTCTTC. It specifies CASSLVAGVENEQFF.

V usage is TRBV9 and J usage is TRBJ1-1, with TRBD1 as a possible D gene (5 bases). There are 14 residues in the CDR3. Germline V gives CDR1 SGDLS, CDR2 YYNGEE. V lost 3 bases, J lost 4 bases, and 13 bases lay in between. CDR3 loop: CASSAGGSPTEAFF. CDR3 in DNA: TGTGCCAGCAGCGCCGGGGGTTCGCCCACTGAAGCTTTCTTT.

This clone has a count of ten or more. The chain recombines TRBV6-4 with TRBJ2-2; unclear D gene. Germline-derived CDR1 and CDR2 are MRHNA and SNTAGT. The CDR3 loop spans 15 amino acids. Trimming took 7 bases from V and 5 from J, leaving 17 bases between them. This CDR3 reads CASTRDPEVTGELFF. CDR3 sequence (DNA): TGTGCCAGCACCAGAGACCCCGAAGTAACCGGGGAGCTGTTTTTT.

This clone was found a few times. The V call is TRBV28, the J call TRBJ1-1; 7 bases fit TRBD1. This CDR3 has 11 amino acids. V shed 5 bases and J 10 bases; nucleotides not matched to a gene: 4. Germline V gene data show CDR1 as MDHEN and CDR2 as SYDVKM. CDR3 nucleotide sequence: TGTGCCAGCAGTGACAGGGTTGGAGCTTTCTTT. Protein: CASSDRVGAFF.

The rearrangement joins TRBV7-7 to TRBJ2-3; 8 positions match TRBD1. V dropped 5 bases and J dropped 3; count of bases not matched to a gene: 7. The CDR3 covers 15 residues. CDR1 SSHAT and CDR2 FNYEAQ come from the germline V gene (reference sequence). CDR3: CASSRTTGATDTQYF. Here the CDR3 DNA reads TGTGCCAGCAGCCGCACGACAGGGGCTACAGATACGCAGTATTTT. Combining the CDR3 with reference TRBV7-7 and TRBJ2-3 gives the whole variable domain GAGVSQSPRYKVTKRGQDVTLRCDPISSHATLYWYQQALGQGPEFLTYFNYEAQPDKSGLPSDRFSAERPEGSISTLTIQRTEQRDSAMYRCASSRTTGATDTQYFGPGTRLTVL.